This TCR beta chain stems from a study of cytomegalovirus exposure and HLA in healthy donors. This clone was detected only once. The CDR3 contains 16 residues. V lost 1 base and J lost 6; bases outside the gene matches: 11. CDR1 and CDR2 from the germline V gene are SEHNR and FQNEAQ (reference sequence). The PCR used 60 Vbeta and 13 Jbeta primers. Sequenced by immunoSEQ multiplex PCR; TCRdb stores in-frame clones only, minus some. The sample lists around 160,000 clones, approximately 80% occurring once. Material: PBMCs. This receptor was taken from a man aged 45-65 years in good health and CMV-seropositive. The J gene is TRBJ2-7, the V gene TRBV7-9, with TRBD2 matching 8 bases. The CDR3 DNA is TGTGCCAGCAGCTTAGATTCTACCGCCGGGGGGGGCGAGCAGTACTTC. This translates into CASSLDSTAGGGEQYF.